The 14 T cell receptor beta chains below come from one sample, sequenced in a study of blood T cells in healthy people across ages. Using a J-beta primer mix together with a sample-barcoded 5' primer, a second PCR was run for roughly 6 to 12 cycles. TCRdb called the 5' RACE reads again in MiXCR, with one record for every CDR3 protein. The data hold 1.5 million to 2 million distinct CDR3 sequences, with 35% to 50% observed a single time. Material: blood. Source of these receptors: a human donor in good health.

The chain is built from TRBV27 and TRBJ1-6; D remains ambiguous. Germline assignment: CDR1 MNHEY and CDR2 SMNVEV (reference sequence). V was cut by 8 bases and J by 5 bases, with 10 bases left in between. This CDR3 has 13 amino acids. The CDR3 DNA is TGTGCCAGCGGACCGATTGATAATTCACCCCTCCACTTT. Its translation is CASGPIDNSPLHF.

The chain employs TRBV7-2 and TRBJ2-1; either TRBD1 or TRBD2 may supply D (5 bases each). This CDR3 is 16 amino acids long. The germline CDR1 and CDR2 sequences are SGHTA and FQGNSA. V lost 3 bases, J lost 7 bases, and 19 bases lay in between. The CDR3: CASSLGVIVRRNEQFF. CDR3 DNA sequence: TGTGCCAGCAGCTTGGGGGTCATCGTAAGGAGGAATGAGCAGTTCTTC. The entire variable domain, with the rest obtained from reference TRBV7-2 and TRBJ2-1, is as follows: GAGVSQSPSNKVTEKGKDVELRCDPISGHTALYWYRQSLGQGLEFLIYFQGNSAPDKSGLPSDRFSAERTGGSVSTLTIQRTQQEDSAVYLCASSLGVIVRRNEQFFGPGTRLTVL.

This clonotype was picked up a small number of times. CDR3 residues: CSARMGGQGYGYTF. CDR3 bases: TGCAGTGCTAGGATGGGGGGGCAAGGTTATGGCTACACCTTC. The genes are TRBV20-1 and TRBJ1-2; tentative D call: TRBD1 (6 bases). The V end was cut by 3 bases, the J end by 5 bases, with 16 bases between. Germline CDR1 DFQATT, CDR2 SNEGSKA (reference sequence). CDR3 length: 14 amino acids.

DNA of the CDR3: TGCGCCAGCAGCTTCCGGAGACAAATAACCACAGATACGCAGTATTTT. Residues: CASSFRRQITTDTQYF. The gene calls are TRBV5-1 and TRBJ2-3; D ambiguous. The V end lost 2 bases, the J end lost 2 bases, and 15 bases lay between the germline ends. Looked up from germline, CDR1 is SGHRS and CDR2 is YFSETQ. This CDR3 comprises 16 residues.

Comment on this clonotype: At one boundary the junction diverges from the germline segment, which might be a read error. This chain connects TRBV4-2 to TRBJ1-2, with a possible D match to TRBD1 (6 bases). CDR3 length: 18 residues. Germline V CDR1 and CDR2: LGHNA, YNFKEQ. The CDR3 spells CASSQEARGHSPNYGYTF. The CDR3, as DNA: TGTGCCAGTAGCCAAGAAGCCCGGGGACATTCTCCTAACTATGGCTACACCTTC.

This CDR3 reads CASSLVFGGGADTQYF. For the CDR3, the DNA is TGTGCCAGCAGCTTAGTTTTTGGCGGGGGGGCAGATACGCAGTATTTT. The gene calls are TRBV7-2 and TRBJ2-3, with 9 bases identical to TRBD2. The CDR3 totals 16 residues. Germline loops: CDR1 SGHTA, CDR2 FQGNSA. After removal of 1 base from V and 4 bases from J, the junction contained 6 bases not matched to a gene.

The sample holds a few counts of this clonotype. V usage is TRBV12-3 or TRBV12-4 and J usage is TRBJ1-2, with 8 positions matching TRBD1. The CDR3 loop spans 14 amino acids. J lost 8 bases, V lost 6 bases, and 11 bases had no gene match. As DNA, the CDR3 is TGTGCCAGCAGGCCCGGACAGGGCGCGCTCGGCTACACCTTC. Translating it yields CASRPGQGALGYTF.

The sample holds a few counts of this clonotype. The chain uses TRBV6-2 or TRBV6-3 and TRBJ2-3; maybe TRBD1 (6 bases). CDR3 length: 16 residues. V shed 5 bases and J shed 0 bases, with 15 bases lying between them. CDR1 and CDR2 from the germline V gene are MNHEY and SVGEGT. The CDR3 is CASSLGQSTSTDTQYF. The CDR3 DNA is TGTGCCAGCAGTCTCGGACAGAGTACTAGCACAGATACGCAGTATTTT.

The chain has TRBV15 and TRBJ2-7; 7 nucleotides agree with TRBD2. The CDR3 is 13 amino acids. The V and J ends lost 4 bases and 5 bases, in that order; junction bases with no gene match: 5. CDR1 and CDR2 (germline): LNHNV, YYDKDF (reference sequence). The CDR3 here is CATSTFAGDEQYF. The CDR3 DNA is TGTGCCACCAGCACCTTTGCGGGGGACGAGCAGTACTTC.

The rearrangement links TRBV18 to TRBJ1-1; D might be TRBD1 (6 bases). CDR1 and CDR2 from the germline V gene are KGHSH and LQKENI. The CDR3 has 17 residues. The V end was cut by 4 bases, the J end by 1 base, with 19 bases between. As DNA, the CDR3 is TGTGCCAGCTCACTCTCCCTCCGAGACAGGCGGAACACTGAAGCTTTCTTT. Its translation: CASSLSLRDRRNTEAFF.

There are a few counts of this clonotype. This sequence joins TRBV25-1 and TRBJ2-3, with a possible D match to TRBD2 (6 bases). V was cut by 0 bases and J by 1 base, with 14 bases left in between. The CDR3 runs to 17 residues. Germline CDR1 and CDR2: MGHDK and SYGVNS. The DNA of the CDR3 is TGTGCCAGCAGTGAATATTTCTGGGCTAGCGGCACAGATACGCAGTATTTT. It is translated as CASSEYFWASGTDTQYF.

In this sample, this clonotype turned up a few times. The rearrangement links TRBV7-2 to TRBJ2-5, with 7 bases identical to TRBD1. J lost 0 bases, V lost 5 bases, and 6 bases had no gene match. Germline V gene sequence: CDR1 SGHTA, CDR2 FQGNSA. This CDR3 has 15 amino acids. The CDR3 here is CASSADRRYQETQYF. CDR3 sequence (DNA): TGTGCCAGCAGCGCGGACAGGCGTTACCAAGAGACCCAGTACTTC.

The V gene is TRBV3-1, the J gene TRBJ1-2; TRBD1 is a possible D gene (5 bases). The CDR3 is 15 amino acids. Looked up from germline, CDR1 is LGHDT and CDR2 is YNNKEL (reference sequence). Trimming shortened V by 0 bases and J by 6 bases, and 14 bases separated the two germline ends. The CDR3 DNA is TGTGCCAGCAGCCAAGATAAGGGGCAGTTCAATGGCTACACCTTC. This gives the protein CASSQDKGQFNGYTF.

There are a few counts of this clonotype. V is TRBV6-2 or TRBV6-3 and J is TRBJ1-1; D remains unclear. This CDR3 contains 15 residues. The germline V gene has CDR1 MNHEY and CDR2 SVGEGT. Trimming took 2 bases from V and 0 from J, leaving 10 bases between them. The DNA of the CDR3 is TGTGCCAGCAGTTACCGGCAGACCCTGAACACTGAAGCTTTCTTT. Encoded protein: CASSYRQTLNTEAFF.